These 8 T cell receptor beta chains originate from one sample sequenced in a study of T cell responses to AZD1222 COVID-19 vaccine. Measured with immunoSEQ multiplex PCR; TCRdb has only the in-frame clones, and not every one. The repertoire has over 150,000 clones, roughly 88% of them found once; the top ten carry about 4.5%. Sample: peripheral blood, taken 28 days after the second AZD1222 dose. The receptors here all came from an adult who received the AZD1222 COVID-19 vaccine.

The J gene is TRBJ1-2, the V gene TRBV29-1; TRBD1 is a possible D gene (5 bases). The ends were cut back, 7 bases at V and 3 bases at J, with 15 bases in the middle. Germline loops: CDR1 SQVTM, CDR2 ANQGSEA. The CDR3 contains 13 residues. The CDR3 loop reads CSGLGGTDYGYTF. The CDR3 nucleotides read TGCAGCGGCCTGGGGGGGACCGACTATGGCTACACCTTC.

The V call is TRBV3-1 (or the pseudogene TRBV3-2), the J call TRBJ2-1; 12 nucleotides match TRBD2. The CDR3 consists of 16 residues. The V segment lost 3 bases and the J segment 8 bases; nucleotides outside the gene matches: 8. Germline CDR1 is LGHDT and CDR2 is YNNKEL (reference sequence). CDR3 DNA: TGTGCCAGCAGCCATCTTACTAGCGGGGGGCCCTATGAGCAGTTCTTC. It encodes CASSHLTSGGPYEQFF.

The chain employs TRBV7-8 and TRBJ1-2; 9 bases line up with TRBD1. The J segment lost 3 bases and the V segment lost 1 base, leaving 3 bases of the junction unmatched. The length of the CDR3 is 15 residues. Germline V gene sequence: CDR1 SGHVS, CDR2 FQNEAQ. The DNA of the CDR3 is TGTGCCAGCAGCTTAGTGAGGACAGGGGACTATGGCTACACCTTC. Translation gives CASSLVRTGDYGYTF.

V is TRBV5-1 and J is TRBJ2-4, with D perhaps matching TRBD2 (6 bases). The germline V and J ends were trimmed by 5 bases and 6 bases, with 15 bases remaining between them. This CDR3 has 14 residues. Germline-derived CDR1 and CDR2 are SGHRS and YFSETQ. CDR3: CASRRGPEGNIQYF. Here the CDR3 DNA reads TGCGCCAGCAGGCGGGGTCCTGAGGGAAACATTCAGTACTTC.

The chain has TRBV6-5 and TRBJ1-6; TRBD1 is a possible D gene (5 bases). The germline V gene has CDR1 MNHEY and CDR2 SVGAGI. V was clipped by 0 bases and J by 7 bases, with 10 bases between them. The CDR3 is made up of 15 amino acids. CDR3 in amino acids: CASSYSTGGNSPLHF. In DNA, the CDR3 is TGTGCCAGCAGTTACTCGACCGGGGGGAATTCACCCCTCCACTTT.

The chain has TRBV18 and TRBJ1-1; no definite D call. CDR1 and CDR2 (germline): KGHSH, LQKENI. The CDR3 loop spans 13 amino acids. The V and J ends lost 3 bases and 3 bases respectively, with 8 bases between them. DNA of the CDR3: TGTGCCAGCTCACCTAGCACAGACACTGAAGCTTTCTTT. This gives the protein CASSPSTDTEAFF.

This clone occurred a few times. The CDR3 nucleotides read TGTGCCAGCAGCCAGTCGGTCCCTAATTCACCCCTCCACTTT. Amino acids: CASSQSVPNSPLHF. The chain uses TRBV3-1 (or the pseudogene TRBV3-2) and TRBJ1-6; D unclear. Per germline, CDR1 LGHDT and CDR2 YNNKEL (reference sequence). Trimming took off 3 bases at V and 6 bases at J, with 9 bases between the two ends. The CDR3 spans 14 residues.

The V and J genes are TRBV27 and TRBJ2-2; maybe TRBD1 (6 bases). Germline assignment: CDR1 MNHEY and CDR2 SMNVEV (reference sequence). The CDR3 length is 15 residues. Trimming took 4 bases from V and 3 from J, leaving 12 bases between them. The CDR3 here is CASSSRGPHTGELFF. The CDR3 region has the DNA TGTGCCAGCAGTTCCAGGGGCCCCCACACCGGGGAGCTGTTTTTT.